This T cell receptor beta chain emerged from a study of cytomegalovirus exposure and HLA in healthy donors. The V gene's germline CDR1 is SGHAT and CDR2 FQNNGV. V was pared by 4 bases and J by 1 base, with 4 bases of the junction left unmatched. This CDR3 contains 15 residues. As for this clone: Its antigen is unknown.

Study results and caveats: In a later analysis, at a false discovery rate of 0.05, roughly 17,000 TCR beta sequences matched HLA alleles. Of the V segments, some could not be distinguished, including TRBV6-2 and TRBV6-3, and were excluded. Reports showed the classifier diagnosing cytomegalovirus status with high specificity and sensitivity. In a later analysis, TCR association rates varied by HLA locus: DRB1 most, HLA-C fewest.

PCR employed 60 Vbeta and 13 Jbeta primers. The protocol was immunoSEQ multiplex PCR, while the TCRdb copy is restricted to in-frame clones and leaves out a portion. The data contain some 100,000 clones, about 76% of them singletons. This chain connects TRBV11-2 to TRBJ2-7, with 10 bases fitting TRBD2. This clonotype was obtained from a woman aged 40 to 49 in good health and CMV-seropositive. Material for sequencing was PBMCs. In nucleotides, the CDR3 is TGTGCCAGCAGCTCCACTAGCGGGAATTCCTACGAGCAGTACTTC. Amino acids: CASSSTSGNSYEQYF. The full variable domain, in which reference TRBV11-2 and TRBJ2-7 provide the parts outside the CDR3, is EAGVAQSPRYKIIEKRQSVAFWCNPISGHATLYWYQQILGQGPKLLIQFQNNGVVDDSQLPKDRFSAERLKGVDSTLKIQPAKLEDSAVYLCASSSTSGNSYEQYFGPGTRLTVT.